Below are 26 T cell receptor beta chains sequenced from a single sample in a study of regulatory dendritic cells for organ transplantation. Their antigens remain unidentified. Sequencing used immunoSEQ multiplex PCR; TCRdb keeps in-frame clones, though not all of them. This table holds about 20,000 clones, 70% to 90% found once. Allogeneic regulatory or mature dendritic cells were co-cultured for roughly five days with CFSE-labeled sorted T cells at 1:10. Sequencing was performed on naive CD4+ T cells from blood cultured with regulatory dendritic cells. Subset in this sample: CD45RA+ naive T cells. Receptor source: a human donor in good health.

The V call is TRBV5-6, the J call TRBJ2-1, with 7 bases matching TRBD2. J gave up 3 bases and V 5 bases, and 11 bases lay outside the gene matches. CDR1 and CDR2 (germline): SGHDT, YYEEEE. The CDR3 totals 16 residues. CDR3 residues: CASSPLGASGYNEQFF. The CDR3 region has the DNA TGTGCCAGCAGTCCCTTGGGCGCTAGCGGCTACAATGAGCAGTTCTTC.

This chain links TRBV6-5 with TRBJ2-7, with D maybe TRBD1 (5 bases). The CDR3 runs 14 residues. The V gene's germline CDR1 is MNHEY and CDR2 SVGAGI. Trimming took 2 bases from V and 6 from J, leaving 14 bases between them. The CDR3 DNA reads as TGTGCCAGCAGTTACGAGTCCCCAAGGGGCGAGCAGTACTTC. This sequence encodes CASSYESPRGEQYF.

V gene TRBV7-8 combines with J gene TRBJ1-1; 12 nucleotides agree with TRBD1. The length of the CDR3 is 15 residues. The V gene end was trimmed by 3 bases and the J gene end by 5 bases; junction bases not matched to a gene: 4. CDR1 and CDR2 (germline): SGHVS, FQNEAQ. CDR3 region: CASSFGTGGRTEAFF. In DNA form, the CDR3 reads TGTGCCAGCAGCTTCGGGACAGGGGGCCGGACTGAAGCTTTCTTT.

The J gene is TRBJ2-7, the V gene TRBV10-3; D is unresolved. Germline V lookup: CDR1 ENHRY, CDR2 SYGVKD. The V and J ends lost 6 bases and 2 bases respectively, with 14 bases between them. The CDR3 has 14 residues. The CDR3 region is CAIRDPTLTYEQYF. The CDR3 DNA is TGTGCCATCAGAGATCCGACCCTAACCTACGAGCAGTACTTC.

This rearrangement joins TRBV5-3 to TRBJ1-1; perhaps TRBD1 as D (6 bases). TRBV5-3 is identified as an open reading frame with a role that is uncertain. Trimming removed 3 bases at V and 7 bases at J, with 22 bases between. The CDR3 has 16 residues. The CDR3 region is CARSSPYPTGNYEAFF. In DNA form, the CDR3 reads TGTGCCAGAAGCTCACCATATCCGACAGGAAATTATGAAGCTTTCTTT.

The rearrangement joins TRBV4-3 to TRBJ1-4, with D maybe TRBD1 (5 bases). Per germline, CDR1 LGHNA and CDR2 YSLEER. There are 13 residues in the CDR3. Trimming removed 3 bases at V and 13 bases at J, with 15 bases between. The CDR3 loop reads CASSHGIRGGLFF. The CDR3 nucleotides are TGCGCCAGCAGCCACGGCATCCGGGGGGGACTGTTTTTT.

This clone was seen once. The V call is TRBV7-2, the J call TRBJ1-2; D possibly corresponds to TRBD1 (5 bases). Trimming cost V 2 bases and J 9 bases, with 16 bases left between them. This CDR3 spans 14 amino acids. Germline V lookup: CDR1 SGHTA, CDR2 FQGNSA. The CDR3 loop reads CASSLSGPRGSYTF. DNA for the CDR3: TGTGCCAGCAGCTTATCGGGACCTAGAGGCAGCTACACCTTC.

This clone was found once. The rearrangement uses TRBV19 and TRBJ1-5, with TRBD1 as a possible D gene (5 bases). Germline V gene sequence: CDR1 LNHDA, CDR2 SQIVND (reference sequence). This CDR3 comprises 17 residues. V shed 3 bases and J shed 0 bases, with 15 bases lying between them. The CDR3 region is CASSMWGTALSNQPQHF. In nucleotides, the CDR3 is TGTGCCAGTAGTATGTGGGGGACTGCCCTTAGCAATCAGCCCCAGCATTTT.

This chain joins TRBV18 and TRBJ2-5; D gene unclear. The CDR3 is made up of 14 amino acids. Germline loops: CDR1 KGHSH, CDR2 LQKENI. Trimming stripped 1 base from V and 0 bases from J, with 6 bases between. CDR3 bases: TGTGCCAGCTCACCACAGCAGGACCAAGAGACCCAGTACTTC. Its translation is CASSPQQDQETQYF.

DNA of the CDR3: TGCGCCAGCAGCTGGGGAGGGGTATTAGGGTCGGAAACTGAAGCTTTCTTT. Protein sequence: CASSWGGVLGSETEAFF. The V gene is TRBV5-1, the J gene TRBJ1-1; TRBD1 is a possible D gene (5 bases). The CDR3 extends over 17 amino acids. Germline CDR1 and CDR2: SGHRS and YFSETQ. Deletions cut 3 bases from V and 5 bases from J, with 23 bases between.

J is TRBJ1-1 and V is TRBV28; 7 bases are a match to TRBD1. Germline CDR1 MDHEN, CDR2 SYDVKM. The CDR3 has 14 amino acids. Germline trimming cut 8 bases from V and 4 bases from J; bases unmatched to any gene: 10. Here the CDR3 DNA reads TGTGCCAGCCACGTCTTTGACAGGGCCACTGAAGCTTTCTTT. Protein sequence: CASHVFDRATEAFF.

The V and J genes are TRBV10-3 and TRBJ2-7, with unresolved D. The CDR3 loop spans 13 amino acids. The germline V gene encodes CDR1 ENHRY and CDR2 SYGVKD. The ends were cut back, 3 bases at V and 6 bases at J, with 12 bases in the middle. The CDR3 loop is CAISDPPIAEQYF. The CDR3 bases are TGTGCCATCAGTGACCCACCTATTGCCGAGCAGTACTTC.

CDR3 sequence: CASSPTHTGGHEQYF. In DNA, the CDR3 is TGTGCCAGCAGCCCTACTCACACGGGCGGGCACGAGCAGTACTTC. V and J are TRBV11-2 and TRBJ2-7, with D possibly being TRBD2 (5 bases). CDR1 and CDR2 from the germline V gene are SGHAT and FQNNGV. This CDR3 is 15 amino acids long. With 5 bases removed from V and 5 bases from J, the gap between germline ends came to 19 bases. Complete variable domain (other parts from reference TRBV11-2 and TRBJ2-7): EAGVAQSPRYKIIEKRQSVAFWCNPISGHATLYWYQQILGQGPKLLIQFQNNGVVDDSQLPKDRFSAERLKGVDSTLKIQPAKLEDSAVYLCASSPTHTGGHEQYFGPGTRLTVT.

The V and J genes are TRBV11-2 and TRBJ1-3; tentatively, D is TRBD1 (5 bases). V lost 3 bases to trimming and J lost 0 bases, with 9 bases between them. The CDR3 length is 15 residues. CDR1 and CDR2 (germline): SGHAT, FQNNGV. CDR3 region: CASSFPGTSGNTIYF. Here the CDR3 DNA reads TGTGCCAGCAGCTTCCCGGGGACCTCTGGAAACACCATATATTTT.

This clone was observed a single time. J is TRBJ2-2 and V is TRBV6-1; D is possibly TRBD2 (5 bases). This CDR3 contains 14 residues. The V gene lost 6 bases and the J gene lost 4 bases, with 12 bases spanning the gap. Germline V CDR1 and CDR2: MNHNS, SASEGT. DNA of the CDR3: TGTGCCAGCAGGGCCACTAGAGGCACCGGGGAGCTGTTTTTT. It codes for CASRATRGTGELFF.

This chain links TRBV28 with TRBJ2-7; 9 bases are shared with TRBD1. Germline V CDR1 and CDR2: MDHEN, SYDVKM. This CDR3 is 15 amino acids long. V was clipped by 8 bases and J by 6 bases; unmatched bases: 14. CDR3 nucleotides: TGTGCCAGCGGACCTATAGGGACAGGGTGGGGCGAGCAGTACTTC. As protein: CASGPIGTGWGEQYF. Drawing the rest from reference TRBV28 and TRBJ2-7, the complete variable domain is DVKVTQSSRYLVKRTGEKVFLECVQDMDHENMFWYRQDPGLGLRLIYFSYDVKMKEKGDIPEGYSVSREKKERFSLILESASTNQTSMYLCASGPIGTGWGEQYFGPGTRLTVT.

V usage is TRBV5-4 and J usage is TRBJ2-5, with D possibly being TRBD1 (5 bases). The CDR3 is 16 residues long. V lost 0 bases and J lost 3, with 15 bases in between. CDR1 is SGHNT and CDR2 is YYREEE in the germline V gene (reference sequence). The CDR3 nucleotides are TGTGCCAGCAGCTTGGAATCTTTAGGGGTAGAAGAGACCCAGTACTTC. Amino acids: CASSLESLGVEETQYF.

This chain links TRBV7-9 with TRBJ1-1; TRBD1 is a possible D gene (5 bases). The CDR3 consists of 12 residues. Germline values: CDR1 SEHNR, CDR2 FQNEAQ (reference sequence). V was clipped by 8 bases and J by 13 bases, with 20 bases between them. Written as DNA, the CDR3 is TGTGCCAGCCGCCGGGACCCCGAGGGTTATTTCTTT. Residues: CASRRDPEGYFF.

This CDR3 is CASSPEGDPPMAEAFF. CDR3 nucleotide sequence: TGTGCCAGCAGCCCAGAGGGGGATCCCCCTATGGCTGAAGCTTTCTTT. The chain combines TRBV11-1 with TRBJ1-1, with D perhaps TRBD1 (6 bases). V lost 5 bases to trimming and J lost 6 bases, with 22 bases between them. The CDR3 is 16 residues long. Germline loops: CDR1 SGHAT, CDR2 FQDESV (reference sequence). Filled out from reference TRBV11-1 and TRBJ1-1, the complete variable domain reads EAEVAQSPRYKITEKSQAVAFWCDPISGHATLYWYRQILGQGPELLVQFQDESVVDDSQLPKDRFSAERLKGVDSTLKIQPAELGDSAMYLCASSPEGDPPMAEAFFGQGTRLTVV.

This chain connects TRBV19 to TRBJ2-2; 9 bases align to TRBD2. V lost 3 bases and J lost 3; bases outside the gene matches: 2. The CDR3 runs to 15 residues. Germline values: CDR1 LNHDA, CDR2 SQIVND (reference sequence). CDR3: CASSITSGYTGELFF. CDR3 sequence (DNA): TGTGCCAGTAGTATTACTAGCGGGTACACCGGGGAGCTGTTTTTT.

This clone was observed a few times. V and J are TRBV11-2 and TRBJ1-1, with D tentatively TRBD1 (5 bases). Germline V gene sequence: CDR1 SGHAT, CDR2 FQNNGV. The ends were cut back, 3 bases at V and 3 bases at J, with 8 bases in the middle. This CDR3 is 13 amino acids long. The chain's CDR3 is CASSFRQYTEAFF. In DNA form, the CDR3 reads TGTGCCAGCAGCTTCAGACAGTACACTGAAGCTTTCTTT.

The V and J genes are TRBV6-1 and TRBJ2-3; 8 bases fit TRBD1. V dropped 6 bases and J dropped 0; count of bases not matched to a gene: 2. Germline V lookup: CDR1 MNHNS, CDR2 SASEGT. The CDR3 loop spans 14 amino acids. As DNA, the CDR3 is TGTGCCAGCAGGAGGACAGGGAGCACAGATACGCAGTATTTT. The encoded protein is CASRRTGSTDTQYF.

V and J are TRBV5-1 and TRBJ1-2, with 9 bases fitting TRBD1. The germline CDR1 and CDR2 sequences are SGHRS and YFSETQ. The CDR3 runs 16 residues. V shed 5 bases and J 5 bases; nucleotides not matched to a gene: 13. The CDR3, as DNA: TGCGCCAGCAGACGAATCTACAGGGGGCGCCCATATGGCTACACCTTC. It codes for CASRRIYRGRPYGYTF. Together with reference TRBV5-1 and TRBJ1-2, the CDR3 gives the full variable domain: KAGVTQTPRYLIKTRGQQVTLSCSPISGHRSVSWYQQTPGQGLQFLFEYFSETQRNKGNFPGRFSGRQFSNSRSEMNVSTLELGDSALYLCASRRIYRGRPYGYTFGSGTRLTVV.

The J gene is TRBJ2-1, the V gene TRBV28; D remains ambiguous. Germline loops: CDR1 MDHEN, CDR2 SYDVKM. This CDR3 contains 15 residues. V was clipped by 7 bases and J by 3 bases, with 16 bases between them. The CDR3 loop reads CASNQRGAHYNEQFF. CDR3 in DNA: TGTGCCAGCAACCAGAGAGGTGCCCACTACAATGAGCAGTTCTTC.

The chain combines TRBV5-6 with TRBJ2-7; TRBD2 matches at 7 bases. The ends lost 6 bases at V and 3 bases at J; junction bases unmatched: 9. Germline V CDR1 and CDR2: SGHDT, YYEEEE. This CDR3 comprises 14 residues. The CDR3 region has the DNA TGTGCCAGCACCCGGACTAGGGCCCTCTACGAGCAGTACTTC. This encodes CASTRTRALYEQYF. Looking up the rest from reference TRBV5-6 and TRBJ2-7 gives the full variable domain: DAGVTQSPTHLIKTRGQQVTLRCSPKSGHDTVSWYQQALGQGPQFIFQYYEEEERQRGNFPDRFSGHQFPNYSSELNVNALLLGDSALYLCASTRTRALYEQYFGPGTRLTVT.

In DNA, the CDR3 is TGTGCCAGCACCTCACCCAGGGGGAAGACTGAAGCTTTCTTT. Translation gives CASTSPRGKTEAFF. The V call is TRBV6-5, the J call TRBJ1-1; 7 bases agree with TRBD1. Trimming took 7 bases from V and 5 from J; bases not matched to a gene: 10. The CDR3 runs 14 residues. Germline loops: CDR1 MNHEY, CDR2 SVGAGI.